This TCR beta chain was documented in a study of response to subunit inactivated influenza vaccine. V was shortened by 8 bases and J by 4 bases, with 9 bases between the two germline ends. From germline, CDR1 is MDHEN and CDR2 SYDVKM. The CDR3 extends over 11 amino acids. Each CDR3 protein gets one entry after TCRdb re-called the RT-PCR reads with MiXCR. This table holds hundreds of thousands of distinct CDR3 sequences, under 20% found once. Findings of the study overall: After each seasonal influenza vaccination, few new T cells are recruited, the authors suggested.

Concerning this clonotype: Its antigen is not identified.

Sequenced here: PBMCs from blood, sampled more than 4 days after vaccination. The chain has TRBV28 and TRBJ2-7; tentatively, D is TRBD1 (6 bases). This clonotype originated in a man aged 45-65 years who received an inactivated influenza vaccine. In DNA, the CDR3 is TGTGCCAGCCGGACAGCATACGAGCAGTACTTC. Its translation is CASRTAYEQYF.